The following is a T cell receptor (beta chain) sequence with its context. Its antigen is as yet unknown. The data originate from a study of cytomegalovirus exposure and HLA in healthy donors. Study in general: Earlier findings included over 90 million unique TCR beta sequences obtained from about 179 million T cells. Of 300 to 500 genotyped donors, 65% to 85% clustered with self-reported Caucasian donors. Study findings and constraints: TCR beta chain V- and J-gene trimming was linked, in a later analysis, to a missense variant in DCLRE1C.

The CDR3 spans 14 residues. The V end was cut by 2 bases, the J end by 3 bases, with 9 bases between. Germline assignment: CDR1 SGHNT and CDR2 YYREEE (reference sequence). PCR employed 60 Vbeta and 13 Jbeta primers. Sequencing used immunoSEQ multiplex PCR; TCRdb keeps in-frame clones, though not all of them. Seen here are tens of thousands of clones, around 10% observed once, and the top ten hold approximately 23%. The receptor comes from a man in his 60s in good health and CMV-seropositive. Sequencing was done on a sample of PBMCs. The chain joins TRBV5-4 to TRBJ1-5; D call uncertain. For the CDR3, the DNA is TGTGCCAGCAGCTTTTGGGAGACCAATCAGCCCCAGCATTTT. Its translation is CASSFWETNQPQHF.